This paragraph reports one TCR beta chain. This clone's antigen is unknown. Qualities for individual bases were not recorded, and no much larger clone is one base off. The sample is drawn from a study of blood T cells in healthy people across ages (dated by TCRdb to the mid-2010s). The study in broad terms: In model experiments, template switching captured roughly one uniquely barcoded TCR beta cDNA molecule for every two T cells. To track age-related changes in TCR beta repertoire diversity, the study relied on deep sequencing normalized with unique cDNA molecular identifiers. The donors were divided into four age groups: young (average around 17 years), middle-aged (approximately 39), aged (roughly 60) and long-lived (roughly 82). To avoid experimental bias, donors of different ages were randomly spread across the sequencing lanes. Using the same blood draw, the study looked at two additional independent replicas of 1 million unique cDNA reads for two donors, one aged 18 to 30 and the other aged 80 or older.

The library was obtained by 5' RACE. A second 7 to 11 cycle PCR used a sample-barcoded 5' primer and a J-beta primer mix. Each TCR beta cDNA molecule received a unique molecular identifier from a template-switch 5' adaptor carrying 12 random nucleotides. At least 2.5 million CDR3-containing paired-end reads were obtained from each sample. First-strand cDNA synthesis was performed from all RNA using the Mint cDNA synthesis kit, with priming by a TRBC-specific oligonucleotide. All cDNA was treated with uracil-DNA glycosylase and then went through a first 18-cycle PCR with the universal primers M1SS and BC2_uni_R. Regarding the original processing steps: Each sample was normalized by randomly selecting 1 million high-quality reads, each carrying a distinct molecular identifier. Instead of being binned into consensus sequences, reads with shared molecular identifiers were discarded. MiTCR, with a Q25 quality threshold and the strictest error-elimination algorithm, was used for CDR3 identification, clonotype clustering and error correction. A nonparametric unseen species model with Euler transformation was used to estimate lower-bound total TCR beta diversity. The public reads were quality trimmed at Q25 with fastp and then assembled into clones with MiXCR by TCRdb, keeping productive beta chains. Merged by CDR3 protein, the rows form single entries marked with the most common genes and DNA. None of the V and J calls come from the authors' own analysis; TCRdb made them. The sample yields some 1.8 million distinct CDR3 sequences; about two fifths were counted once. The ten most abundant clones make up more than 20% of the sample.

Donors were 40 or so systemically healthy Caucasian individuals from Russia aged roughly 6 to 100 years. Ten milliliters of peripheral blood were drawn from each donor into EDTA-treated Vacutainer tubes. Ficoll-Paque density-gradient centrifugation was used to isolate PBMCs, with at least 6 million obtained per sample. Total RNA was extracted from PBMCs with Trizol reagent, with at least 6 micrograms obtained per sample. For every donor, an aliquot of PBMCs went through flow cytometry to measure the percentages of naive CD45RAhigh/CD27high T cells. Reading from cysteine to phenylalanine, the CDR3 counts 14 amino acids. The read is trimmed to its CDR3 DNA, 42 bases read in frame from base 1. The germline V gene gives CDR1 as SGHTA and CDR2 as FQGNSA. The study at large found these results: Because profiling used bulk unsorted PBMCs, naive and antigen-experienced compartments could not be compared conclusively. Because donor CMV infection status was unknown, age-related changes in expanded clonotypes were potentially confounded. The long-lived group showed more naive CD4+ T cells, fewer expanded clones and increased TCR diversity than the aged group, suggesting age selection. As age increased, observed TCR beta diversity per million T cells dropped in a roughly linear way, and a significant reduction was already evident by age 40. Observed TCR beta diversity correlated strongly with the percentage of naive T cells measured by flow cytometry. Estimates of total diversity based on one million sequenced T cells were considered lower bounds and underestimates.

This sequence originates from a human donor in good health. The sequenced material came from blood. Recombination linked TRBV7-2 to TRBJ2-4; TRBD1 is perhaps the D gene, given 5 matching bases. The J call may be incorrect, as the DNA end agrees better with TRBJ2-7. The DNA is TGTGCCAGCAGTCCCCACGCAGGGTTGTACGAGCAGTACTTC. Its translation is CASSPHAGLYEQYF.